These 18 T cell receptor beta chains were sequenced from one sample in a study of metastatic and nonmetastatic thyroid tumors. Until they underwent thyroid surgery, no patient had received any treatment. TCRdb called clones again from the PCR reads with MiXCR. Among 7,000 or so clones listed, 15% to 20% were seen once. Sequencing was done on a sample of adjacent normal tissue. The receptor source for this set is a male donor with papillary thyroid cancer or a benign thyroid nodule (not recorded which). Some clones in this sample may be carry-over from other donors' samples.

V is TRBV27 and J is TRBJ1-2; D remains ambiguous. V was cut by 7 bases and J by 8 bases, with 20 bases left in between. Germline V gives CDR1 MNHEY, CDR2 SMNVEV (reference sequence). This CDR3 has 14 amino acids. The CDR3 nucleotides are TGTGCCAGCATTTTCACGCTCAACACCCTAGGCTACACCTTC. Protein: CASIFTLNTLGYTF.

This clone was observed at least ten times. The chain recombines TRBV18 with TRBJ1-1, with D unresolved. This CDR3 contains 13 residues. Trimming cost V 3 bases and J 5 bases, with 10 bases left between them. CDR1 is KGHSH and CDR2 is LQKENI in the germline V gene. The CDR3 bases are TGTGCCAGCTCACCTAGCCCCGGGACTGAAGCTTTCTTT. This translates into CASSPSPGTEAFF.

This clone has only a few counts. V gene TRBV30 combines with J gene TRBJ2-7; D remains ambiguous. The CDR3 has 13 amino acids. Per germline, CDR1 GTSNPN and CDR2 SVGIG (reference sequence). V was pared by 8 bases and J by 0 bases, with 14 bases between. The CDR3 nucleotides read TGTGCCCAACGGCGGTCGAGCTCCTACGAGCAGTACTTC. Amino acid sequence: CAQRRSSSYEQYF.

This clone was seen a few times. The CDR3 is CASSDSGEGRNEQFF. In DNA form, the CDR3 reads TGTGCCAGCAGTGACTCGGGGGAGGGCCGTAATGAGCAGTTCTTC. V is TRBV6-4 and J is TRBJ2-1; TRBD2 aligns across 7 bases. Trimming cost V 0 bases and J 7 bases; bases outside gene matches: 6. Germline assignment: CDR1 MRHNA and CDR2 SNTAGT. The CDR3 runs to 15 residues.

A few counts support this clone. The chain combines TRBV28 with TRBJ1-3, with a weak D call TRBD1 (5 bases). The CDR3 totals 13 residues. In germline, CDR1 is MDHEN, CDR2 SYDVKM. Trimming took 8 bases from V and 4 from J, leaving 12 bases between them. The CDR3 DNA sequence: TGTGCCAGCCGCACGGGGGACGGAAACACCATATATTTT. It codes for CASRTGDGNTIYF.

The chain carries TRBV7-8 and TRBJ1-1, with D hard to call. Germline V gene lookup returns CDR1 SGHVS and CDR2 FQNEAQ. This CDR3 has 13 amino acids. Trimming pared 5 bases from V and 0 bases from J, leaving 7 bases between. The CDR3 DNA reads TGTGCCAGCAGCCCACAAATGAACACTGAAGCTTTCTTT. Residues: CASSPQMNTEAFF.

This clone qualifies as medium-sized. J is TRBJ2-1 and V is TRBV6-2 or TRBV6-3; 8 bases align to TRBD2. The CDR3 runs 14 residues. Germline trimming cut 6 bases from V and 8 bases from J; bases unmatched to any gene: 9. The germline CDR1 and CDR2 sequences are MNHEY and SVGEGT. For the CDR3, the DNA is TGTGCCAGCAGAACACCGGGAGGGCCCGATGAGCAGTTCTTC. This encodes CASRTPGGPDEQFF.

The CDR3 loop reads CASSEPSRAHEQFF. The CDR3, as DNA: TGTGCCAGCAGTGAACCCTCGCGGGCCCATGAGCAGTTCTTC. The genes are TRBV6-1 and TRBJ2-1, with D perhaps TRBD2 (5 bases). Trimming removed 2 bases at V and 8 bases at J, with 13 bases between. CDR1 is MNHNS, CDR2 SASEGT, per germline. The CDR3 has 14 amino acids.

V usage is TRBV20-1 and J usage is TRBJ1-2, with 7 bases aligning to TRBD1. Germline CDR1 and CDR2: DFQATT and SNEGSKA (reference sequence). The CDR3 spans 13 residues. With V trimmed by 0 bases and J by 7 bases, 5 bases remained unmatched. The CDR3 spells CSARDTYRGGYTF. The CDR3 region has the DNA TGCAGTGCTAGAGACACTTACAGGGGTGGCTACACCTTC.

This clone has just a few counts. The chain combines TRBV24-1 with TRBJ1-2, with 7 bases matching TRBD1. J was trimmed by 6 bases and V by 6 bases; bases with no gene match: 3. The CDR3 contains 12 residues. Germline V gene sequence: CDR1 KGHDR, CDR2 SFDVKD. The CDR3 spells CATSSTGDGYTF. For the CDR3, the DNA is TGTGCCACCAGTTCAACAGGGGATGGCTACACCTTC.

This clone was recorded a few times. The V call is TRBV15, the J call TRBJ1-4; D possibly corresponds to TRBD1 (5 bases). Trimming removed 2 bases at V and 8 bases at J, with 12 bases between. The CDR3 spans 14 residues. Germline V gene data show CDR1 as LNHNV and CDR2 as YYDKDF (reference sequence). The CDR3: CATSRTGPPEKLFF. In nucleotides, the CDR3 is TGTGCCACCAGCAGAACAGGACCGCCGGAAAAACTGTTTTTT.

With regard to this clone: The junction differs from germline at one of its ends, possibly a read error. The gene calls are TRBV5-1 and TRBJ2-3; maybe TRBD2 (5 bases). This CDR3 has 14 residues. Germline loops: CDR1 SGHRS, CDR2 YFSETQ. DNA of the CDR3: TGCGCCAGCAGCCCAGAGGGCCGCACAGATACACAGTATTTT. Amino acid sequence: CASSPEGRTDTQYF. Full variable domain (rest looked up from reference TRBV5-1 and TRBJ2-3): KAGVTQTPRYLIKTRGQQVTLSCSPISGHRSVSWYQQTPGQGLQFLFEYFSETQRNKGNFPGRFSGRQFSNSRSEMNVSTLELGDSALYLCASSPEGRTDTQYFGPGTRLTVL.

This chain connects TRBV6-1 to TRBJ1-2; 7 bases match TRBD1. This CDR3 contains 14 residues. Trimming took 6 bases from V and 6 from J; bases not matched to a gene: 10. Germline CDR1 is MNHNS and CDR2 is SASEGT. The CDR3 DNA is TGTGCCAGCAGCGCCCAGGGGGTAGCGGATGGCTACACCTTC. This gives the protein CASSAQGVADGYTF.

This clone was seen a handful of times. This chain uses TRBV19 with TRBJ1-1; TRBD1 matches 7 bases. V gave up 3 bases and J gave up 10 bases; unmatched junction bases: 2. This CDR3 spans 11 amino acids. From germline, CDR1 is LNHDA and CDR2 SQIVND (reference sequence). CDR3 nucleotides: TGTGCCAGTAGTATCGGGACAGTAGCTTTCTTT. Amino acid sequence: CASSIGTVAFF.

This clone was observed a few times. No conserved phenylalanine or tryptophan is present at the end of the CDR3, so a read error is the likely explanation. The J gene is TRBJ2-5, the V gene TRBV6-1; D gene uncertain. Germline V lookup: CDR1 MNHNS, CDR2 SASEGT. The germline V and J ends were trimmed by 7 bases and 5 bases, with 17 bases remaining between them. CDR3 size: 14 residues. The CDR3 DNA reads as TGTGCCAGCACCCCAGCCCCCTTGGGTGAGACCCAGTACTCC. It encodes CASTPAPLGETQYS.

The rearrangement joins TRBV6-4 to TRBJ2-7; the D gene could be TRBD1 or TRBD2 (5 bases each). The CDR3 extends over 11 amino acids. The germline V gene has CDR1 MRHNA and CDR2 SNTAGT. Between the trimmed V and J ends, which lost 11 bases and 3 bases, there was a span of 11 bases. Written as DNA, the CDR3 is TGTGCCCCCGGGACGGTCTACGAGCAGTACTTC. This codes for CAPGTVYEQYF.

A few counts support this clone. The chain employs TRBV2 and TRBJ1-6; no firm D call. Trimming took off 4 bases at V and 9 bases at J, with 4 bases between the two ends. Germline lookup yields CDR1 SNHLY and CDR2 FYNNEI. The CDR3 is made up of 11 amino acids. In DNA, the CDR3 is TGTGCCAGCAGTGGCCTTTCACCCCTCCACTTT. Translating it yields CASSGLSPLHF.

In its sample, this clone ranks as large (0.1 to 1%). The CDR3 here is CASRRGGNTIYF. CDR3 nucleotide sequence: TGTGCCAGCAGACGCGGAGGAAACACCATATATTTT. The rearrangement uses TRBV6-2 or TRBV6-3 and TRBJ1-3; D is ambiguous. V was cut by 6 bases and J by 4 bases, with 7 bases left in between. The CDR3 is made up of 12 amino acids. CDR1 is MNHEY and CDR2 is SVGEGT in the germline V gene.